A selection of T cell receptor beta chains follows, all from one sample in a study of post-analysis software for immune sequencing data. TCRdb re-derived calls from the PCR reads in MiXCR, one entry per CDR3 protein. Of about 560,000 distinct CDR3 sequences listed, roughly 45% were seen once; the top ten hold around 1.7%. Sequencing used blood. The receptors here all came from a girl aged 5-17 years with multiple sclerosis. Both conserved end residues are part of each CDR3. A D gene is named only where the DNA matches it firmly. Clone size, where shown, is once, few, many, or a class for clones that have expanded.

D gene	V gene	J gene	clone size	CDR3 protein	CDR3 DNA
TRBD2	TRBV20-1	TRBJ2-7	-	CSAIRASGFYEQYF	TGCAGTGCTATAAGGGCTAGCGGATTCTACGAGCAGTACTTC
-	TRBV29-1	TRBJ2-7	-	CSVEVGGNEQYF	TGCAGCGTTGAAGTGGGTGGGAACGAGCAGTACTTC
TRBD1	TRBV12-3/TRBV12-4	TRBJ2-5	few	CASSWTGGGETQYF	TGTGCCAGCAGTTGGACAGGGGGGGGAGAGACCCAGTACTTC
-	TRBV27	TRBJ2-3	-	CASAGSWGATDTQYF	TGTGCCAGCGCTGGTAGTTGGGGAGCCACAGATACGCAGTATTTT
-	TRBV5-1	TRBJ2-1	-	CASSFQGDVYNEQFF	TGCGCCAGCAGCTTTCAAGGGGACGTTTACAATGAGCAGTTCTTC
-	TRBV6-1	TRBJ1-2	-	CASMPVPYGYTF	TGTGCCAGCATGCCAGTGCCCTATGGCTACACCTTC
-	TRBV5-1	TRBJ2-1	-	CASRTSSYNEQFF	TGCGCCAGCAGAACCAGCTCCTACAATGAGCAGTTCTTC
-	TRBV24-1	TRBJ1-5	-	CATSGSGTALDQPQHF	TGTGCCACCAGTGGAAGCGGGACGGCTCTTGATCAGCCCCAGCATTTT
TRBD1	TRBV5-5	TRBJ2-5	few	CASSFGDRGETQYF	TGTGCCAGCAGCTTCGGGGACAGGGGAGAGACCCAGTACTTC
-	TRBV7-2	TRBJ1-5	-	CASSLDHMTQHF	TGTGCCAGCAGCTTAGACCACATGACCCAGCATTTT
TRBD2	TRBV7-9	TRBJ2-5	-	CASSLDGGRGTQYF	TGTGCCAGCAGCTTAGATGGCGGGAGGGGGACCCAGTACTTC
-	TRBV27	TRBJ2-4	-	CASSTTKQVQYF	TGTGCCAGCAGCACGACTAAACAGGTTCAGTACTTC
-	TRBV12-3/TRBV12-4	TRBJ1-1	-	CASSSRFLEDTEAFF	TGTGCCAGCAGTTCCCGCTTCCTGGAGGACACTGAAGCTTTCTTT
-	TRBV15	TRBJ2-7	few	CATSRDRGVGEQYF	TGTGCCACCAGCAGAGATCGAGGGGTCGGCGAGCAGTACTTC
TRBD1	TRBV25-1	TRBJ1-1	-	CASGDRATEAFF	TGTGCCAGCGGGGACAGGGCCACTGAAGCTTTCTTT
-	TRBV7-8	TRBJ1-6	-	CASSLSSPAPGSPLHF	TGTGCCAGCAGCTTAAGTTCGCCGGCTCCGGGTTCACCCCTCCACTTT
-	TRBV4-1	TRBJ2-7	-	CASSQEGRRFSSEQYF	TGCGCCAGCAGCCAAGAGGGACGGCGTTTCTCGTCCGAGCAGTACTTC
-	TRBV6-6	TRBJ2-7	-	CASNQDSGEQYF	TGTGCCAGCAACCAGGACAGCGGCGAGCAGTACTTC
TRBD2	TRBV7-3	TRBJ2-1	-	CASSPQAGSYNEQFF	TGTGCCAGCAGCCCTCAAGCGGGGTCATACAATGAGCAGTTCTTC
-	TRBV7-6	TRBJ1-5	-	CASSSANRPQHF	TGTGCCAGCAGCTCCGCCAATCGGCCCCAGCATTTT
TRBD2	TRBV29-1	TRBJ2-5	few	CSVGHGLAWQETQYF	TGCAGCGTTGGCCATGGACTAGCGTGGCAAGAGACCCAGTACTTC
-	TRBV7-9	TRBJ1-1	-	CASTVGGREKAFF	TGTGCCAGCACCGTAGGTGGGCGTGAAAAGGCTTTCTTT
TRBD1	TRBV7-2	TRBJ2-5	few	CASSQQTGETQYF	TGTGCCAGCAGCCAACAGACAGGGGAGACCCAGTACTTC
-	TRBV20-1	TRBJ1-3	-	CSARDAAGLSGNTIYF	TGCAGTGCTAGAGATGCGGCAGGCCTCTCTGGAAACACCATATATTTT
-	TRBV14	TRBJ2-5	-	CASSPEGRQRRETQYF	TGTGCCAGCAGCCCCGAGGGCCGACAGCGAAGAGAGACCCAGTACTTC
TRBD2	TRBV6-2/TRBV6-3	TRBJ2-7	-	CASSYYRVLAAYYEQYF	TGTGCCAGCAGTTACTATCGGGTCCTAGCGGCCTACTACGAGCAGTACTTC
-	TRBV5-1	TRBJ2-1	-	CASSLAQANEQFF	TGCGCCAGCAGCTTGGCCCAGGCCAATGAGCAGTTCTTC
TRBD1	TRBV12-3/TRBV12-4	TRBJ1-5	few	CASRDRVRDQPQHF	TGTGCCAGCAGGGACAGGGTAAGGGATCAGCCCCAGCATTTT
-	TRBV20-1	TRBJ2-7	-	CSARDDDGVHEQYF	TGCAGTGCTAGAGATGACGACGGGGTACACGAGCAGTACTTC
-	TRBV6-6	TRBJ1-4	few	CASSYLQLPDNEKLFF	TGTGCCAGCAGTTACTTGCAGCTGCCCGATAATGAAAAACTGTTTTTT
-	TRBV29-1	TRBJ2-7	many	CSVVRHLSYEQYF	TGCAGCGTTGTACGGCACCTTAGCTACGAGCAGTACTTC
-	TRBV7-6	TRBJ2-1	few	CASSSHSDKYNEQFF	TGTGCCAGCAGCTCCCATTCGGACAAATACAATGAGCAGTTCTTC